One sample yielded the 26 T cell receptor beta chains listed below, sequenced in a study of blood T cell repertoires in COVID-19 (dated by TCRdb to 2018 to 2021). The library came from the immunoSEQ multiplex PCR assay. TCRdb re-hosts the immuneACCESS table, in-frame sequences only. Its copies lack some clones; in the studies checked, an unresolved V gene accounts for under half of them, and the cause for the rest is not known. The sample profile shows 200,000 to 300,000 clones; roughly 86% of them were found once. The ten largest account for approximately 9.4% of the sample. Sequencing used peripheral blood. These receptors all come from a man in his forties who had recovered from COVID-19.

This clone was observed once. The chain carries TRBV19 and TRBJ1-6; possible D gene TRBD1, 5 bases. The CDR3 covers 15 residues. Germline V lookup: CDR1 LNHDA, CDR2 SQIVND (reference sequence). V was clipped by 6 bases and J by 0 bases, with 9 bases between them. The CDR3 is CASRRQSSYNSPLHF. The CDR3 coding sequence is TGTGCCAGTAGGAGACAGAGCTCCTATAATTCACCCCTCCACTTT.

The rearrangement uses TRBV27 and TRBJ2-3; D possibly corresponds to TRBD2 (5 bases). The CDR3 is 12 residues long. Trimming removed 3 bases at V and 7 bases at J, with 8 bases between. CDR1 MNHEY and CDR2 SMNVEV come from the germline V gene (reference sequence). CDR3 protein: CASSFGSNTQYF. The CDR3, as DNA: TGTGCCAGCAGTTTTGGGAGTAATACGCAGTATTTT.

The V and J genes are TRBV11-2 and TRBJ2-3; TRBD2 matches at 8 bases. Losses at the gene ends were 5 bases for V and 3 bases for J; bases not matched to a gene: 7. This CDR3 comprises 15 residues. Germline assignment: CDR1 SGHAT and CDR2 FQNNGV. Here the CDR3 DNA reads TGTGCCAGCAGCGGCGCGGGGGGCGGAACAGATACGCAGTATTTT. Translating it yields CASSGAGGGTDTQYF.

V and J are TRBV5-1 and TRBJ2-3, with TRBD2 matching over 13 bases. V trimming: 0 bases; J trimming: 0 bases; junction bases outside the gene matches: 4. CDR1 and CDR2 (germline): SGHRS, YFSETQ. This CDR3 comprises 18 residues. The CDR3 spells CASSLGGTSGKSTDTQYF. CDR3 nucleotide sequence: TGCGCCAGCAGCTTGGGGGGGACTAGCGGGAAAAGCACAGATACGCAGTATTTT.

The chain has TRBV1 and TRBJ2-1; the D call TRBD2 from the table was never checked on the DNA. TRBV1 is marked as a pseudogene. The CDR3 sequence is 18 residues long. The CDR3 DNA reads TGCACCAGCAGCCAAGAATCCCCGCTAGCGGGAGGGTACAATGAGCAGTTCTTC. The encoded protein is CTSSQESPLAGGYNEQFF.

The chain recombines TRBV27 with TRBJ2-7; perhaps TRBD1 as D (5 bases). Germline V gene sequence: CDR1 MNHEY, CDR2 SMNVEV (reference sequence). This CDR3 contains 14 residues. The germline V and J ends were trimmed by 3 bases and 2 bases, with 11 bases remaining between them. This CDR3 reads CASSLFQGPYEQYF. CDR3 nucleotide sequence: TGTGCCAGCAGTTTGTTTCAGGGCCCCTACGAGCAGTACTTC.

CDR3 in amino acids: CASSFTGLPYEQYF. In DNA, the CDR3 is TGTGCCAGCAGTTTCACAGGGCTTCCCTACGAGCAGTACTTC. The chain links TRBV27 to TRBJ2-7; perhaps TRBD1 as D (6 bases). This CDR3 has 14 amino acids. Trimming shortened V by 3 bases and J by 2 bases, and 11 bases separated the two germline ends. Germline values: CDR1 MNHEY, CDR2 SMNVEV (reference sequence).

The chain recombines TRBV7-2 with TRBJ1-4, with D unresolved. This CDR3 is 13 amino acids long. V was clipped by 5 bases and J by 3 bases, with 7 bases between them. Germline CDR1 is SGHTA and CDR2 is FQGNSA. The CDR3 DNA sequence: TGTGCCAGCAGCCGGAGTTCTAATGAAAAACTGTTTTTT. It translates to CASSRSSNEKLFF.

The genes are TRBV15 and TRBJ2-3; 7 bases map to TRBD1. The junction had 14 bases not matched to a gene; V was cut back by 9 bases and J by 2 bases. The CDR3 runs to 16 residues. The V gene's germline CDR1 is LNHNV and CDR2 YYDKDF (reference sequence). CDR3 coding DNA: TGTGCCACTCGAGCACCGGGACAGCTAATCACAGATACGCAGTATTTT. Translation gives CATRAPGQLITDTQYF.

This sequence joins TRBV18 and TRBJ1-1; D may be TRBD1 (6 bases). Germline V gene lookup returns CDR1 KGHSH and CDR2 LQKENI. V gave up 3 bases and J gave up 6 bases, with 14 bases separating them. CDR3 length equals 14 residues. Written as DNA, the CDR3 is TGTGCCAGCTCACCCCAGCAGGGGCTCGCTGAAGCTTTCTTT. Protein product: CASSPQQGLAEAFF.

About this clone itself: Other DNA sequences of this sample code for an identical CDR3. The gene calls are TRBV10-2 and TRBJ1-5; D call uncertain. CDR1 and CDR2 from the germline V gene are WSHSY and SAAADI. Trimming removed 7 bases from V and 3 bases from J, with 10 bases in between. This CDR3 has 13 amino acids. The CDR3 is CASTEVYNQPQHF. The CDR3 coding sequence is TGCGCCAGCACGGAGGTCTACAATCAGCCCCAGCATTTT.

The CDR3 sequence: CASSLSWGPYNEQFF. CDR3 nucleotides: TGTGCCAGCAGTTTATCGTGGGGCCCCTACAATGAGCAGTTCTTC. The chain uses TRBV27 and TRBJ2-1; D possibly corresponds to TRBD1 (5 bases). Trimming shortened V by 0 bases and J by 2 bases, and 8 bases separated the two germline ends. The V gene's germline CDR1 is MNHEY and CDR2 SMNVEV (reference sequence). The CDR3 totals 15 residues.

The CDR3 DNA sequence: TGTGCCATCGGGACAGGGCACGGAAACATTCAGTACTTC. This sequence encodes CAIGTGHGNIQYF. V is TRBV10-3 and J is TRBJ2-4; 9 nucleotides agree with TRBD1. This CDR3 is 13 amino acids long. Looked up from germline, CDR1 is ENHRY and CDR2 is SYGVKD. Trimming at V came to 8 bases and at J to 6 bases, leaving 5 bases not matched to a gene.

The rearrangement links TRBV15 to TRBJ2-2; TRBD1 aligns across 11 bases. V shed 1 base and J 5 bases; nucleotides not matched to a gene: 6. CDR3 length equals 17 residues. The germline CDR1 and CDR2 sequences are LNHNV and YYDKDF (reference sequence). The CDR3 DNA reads TGTGCCACCAGCAGAGGGGGACAGGGGGTCGGAACCGGGGAGCTGTTTTTT. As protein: CATSRGGQGVGTGELFF.

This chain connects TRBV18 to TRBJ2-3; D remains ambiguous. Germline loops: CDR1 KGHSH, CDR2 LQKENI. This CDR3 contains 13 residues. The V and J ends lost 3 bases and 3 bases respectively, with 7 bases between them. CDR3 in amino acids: CASSPALTDTQYF. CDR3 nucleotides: TGTGCCAGCTCACCGGCTTTAACAGATACGCAGTATTTT.

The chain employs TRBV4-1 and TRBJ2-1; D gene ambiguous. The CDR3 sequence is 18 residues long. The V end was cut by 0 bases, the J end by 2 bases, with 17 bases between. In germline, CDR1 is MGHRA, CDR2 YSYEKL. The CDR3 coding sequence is TGCGCCAGCAGCCAAGATTTCCCCCCTAGGCCCCCCTACAATGAGCAGTTCTTC. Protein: CASSQDFPPRPPYNEQFF.

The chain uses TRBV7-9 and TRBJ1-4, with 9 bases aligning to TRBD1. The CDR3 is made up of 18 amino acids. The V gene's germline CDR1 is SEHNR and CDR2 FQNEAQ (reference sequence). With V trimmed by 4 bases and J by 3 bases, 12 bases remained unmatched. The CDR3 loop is CASSSPPGQGSANEKLFF. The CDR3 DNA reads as TGTGCCAGCAGCTCCCCACCGGGACAGGGAAGTGCTAATGAAAAACTGTTTTTT.

The chain's CDR3 is CASRRDSYNEQFF. The CDR3 DNA follows: TGTGCCAGCAGAAGGGACAGTTACAATGAGCAGTTCTTC. The V and J genes are TRBV6-5 and TRBJ2-1; 7 bases agree with TRBD1. The CDR3 is 13 amino acids. The germline V gene encodes CDR1 MNHEY and CDR2 SVGAGI. The V and J ends lost 6 bases and 4 bases, in that order; junction bases with no gene match: 3.

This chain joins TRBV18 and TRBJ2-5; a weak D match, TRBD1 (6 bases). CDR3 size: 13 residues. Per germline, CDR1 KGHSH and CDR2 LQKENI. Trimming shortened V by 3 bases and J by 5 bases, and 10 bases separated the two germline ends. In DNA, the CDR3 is TGTGCCAGCTCACCGGGGGCCCGGGAGACCCAGTACTTC. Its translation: CASSPGARETQYF.

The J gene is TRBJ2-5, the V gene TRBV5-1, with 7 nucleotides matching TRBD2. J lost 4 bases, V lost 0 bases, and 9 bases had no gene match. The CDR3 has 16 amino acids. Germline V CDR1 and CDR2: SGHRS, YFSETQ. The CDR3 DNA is TGCGCCAGCAGCTTGGGGGCCGGGAGGTCCCGAGAGACCCAGTACTTC. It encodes CASSLGAGRSRETQYF.

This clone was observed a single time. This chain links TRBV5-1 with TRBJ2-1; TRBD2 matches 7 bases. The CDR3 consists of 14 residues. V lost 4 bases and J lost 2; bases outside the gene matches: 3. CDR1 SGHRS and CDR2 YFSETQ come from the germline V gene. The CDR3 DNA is TGCGCCAGCAGCGGGACTACCCCCTACAATGAGCAGTTCTTC. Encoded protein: CASSGTTPYNEQFF.

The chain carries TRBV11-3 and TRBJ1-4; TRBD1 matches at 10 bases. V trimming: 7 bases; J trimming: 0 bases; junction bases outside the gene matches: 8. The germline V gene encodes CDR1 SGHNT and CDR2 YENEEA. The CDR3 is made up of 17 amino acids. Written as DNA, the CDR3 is TGTGCCAGCATCCGACAGGGGGCCCACGCAACTAATGAAAAACTGTTTTTT. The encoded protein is CASIRQGAHATNEKLFF.

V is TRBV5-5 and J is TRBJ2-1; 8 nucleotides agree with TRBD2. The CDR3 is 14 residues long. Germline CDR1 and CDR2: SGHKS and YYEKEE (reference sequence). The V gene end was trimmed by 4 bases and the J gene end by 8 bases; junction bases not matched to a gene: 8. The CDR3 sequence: CASSPATSVDEQFF. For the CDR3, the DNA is TGTGCCAGCAGCCCGGCGACTAGCGTGGATGAGCAGTTCTTC.

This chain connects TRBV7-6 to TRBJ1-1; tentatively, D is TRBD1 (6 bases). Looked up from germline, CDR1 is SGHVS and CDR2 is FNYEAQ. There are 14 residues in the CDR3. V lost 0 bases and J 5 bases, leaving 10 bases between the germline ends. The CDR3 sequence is CASSLARGMTEAFF. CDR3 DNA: TGTGCCAGCAGCTTAGCAAGGGGGATGACTGAAGCTTTCTTT. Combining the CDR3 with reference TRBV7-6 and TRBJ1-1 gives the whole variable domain GAGVSQSPRYKVTKRGQDVALRCDPISGHVSLYWYRQALGQGPEFLTYFNYEAQQDKSGLPNDRFSAERPEGSISTLTIQRTEQRDSAMYRCASSLARGMTEAFFGQGTRLTVV.

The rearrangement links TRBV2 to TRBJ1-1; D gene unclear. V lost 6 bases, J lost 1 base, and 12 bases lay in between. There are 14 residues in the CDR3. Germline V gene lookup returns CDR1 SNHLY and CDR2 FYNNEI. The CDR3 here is CASSVITGNTEAFF. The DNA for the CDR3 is TGTGCCAGCAGCGTGATAACGGGGAACACTGAAGCTTTCTTT.

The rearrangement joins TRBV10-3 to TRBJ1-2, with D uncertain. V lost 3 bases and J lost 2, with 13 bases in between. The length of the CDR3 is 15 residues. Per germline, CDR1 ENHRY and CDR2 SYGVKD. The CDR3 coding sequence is TGTGCCATCAGTGATGACTCGGTTACCAACTATGGCTACACCTTC. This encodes CAISDDSVTNYGYTF.